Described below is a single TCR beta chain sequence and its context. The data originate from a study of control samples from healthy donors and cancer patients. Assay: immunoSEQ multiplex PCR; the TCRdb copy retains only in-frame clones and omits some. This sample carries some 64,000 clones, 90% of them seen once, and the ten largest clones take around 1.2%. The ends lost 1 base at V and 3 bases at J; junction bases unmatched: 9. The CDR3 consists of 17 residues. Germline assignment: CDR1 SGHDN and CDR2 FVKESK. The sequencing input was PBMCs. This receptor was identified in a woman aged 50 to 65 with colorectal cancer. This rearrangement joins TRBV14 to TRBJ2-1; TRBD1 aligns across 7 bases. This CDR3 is CASSQVRGYRGYNEQFF. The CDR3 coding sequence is TGTGCCAGCAGCCAAGTGAGGGGGTACAGGGGCTACAATGAGCAGTTCTTC.